This record covers a single T cell receptor beta chain. Its antigen is as yet unknown. This sample is drawn from a study of OX40 agonist ivuxolimab in advanced cancers. The overall study: Dose-escalation patients were diagnosed with hepatocellular carcinoma, melanoma, renal cell cancer or head and neck cancer. Partial response was recorded in three patients: one hepatocellular carcinoma and two cutaneous melanoma cases.

The germline CDR1 and CDR2 sequences are SNHLY and FYNNEI. The trim removed 5 bases at V and 8 bases at J, leaving 3 bases unmatched. The CDR3 is 12 residues long. The data were produced by immunoSEQ multiplex PCR, yet TCRdb's version contains in-frame clones alone and is incomplete. This sample carries 45,000 to 60,000 clones, more than 70% of them seen once, and the ten largest clones take about 8%. The study's findings and limits: The CD4+ and CD8+ T cells in the blood had expanded clonally by week 6 at 0.1 to 3.0 mg/kg.

Here the sequenced sample was CD4+ or CD8+ T cells sorted from blood, taken in a trial of the OX40 agonist ivuxolimab. The V call is TRBV2, the J call TRBJ2-1; 7 bases line up with TRBD1. The clonotype comes from an adult with an advanced solid tumor such as melanoma, head and neck, liver or kidney cancer. This chain's CDR3 is CASSTGVDEQFF. Here the CDR3 DNA reads TGTGCCAGCAGTACAGGGGTTGATGAGCAGTTCTTC.